This TCR beta chain appears in the sequencing data of a study of blood T cell repertoires in COVID-19. Study overall: Italy, Spain and the United States were the sources of the convalescent and acute COVID-19 samples.

With V trimmed by 7 bases and J by 5 bases, 12 bases remained unmatched. The germline V gene has CDR1 MDHEN and CDR2 SYDVKM. This CDR3 has 15 residues. Original analysis: Scientists estimated how many nucleated cells there were by amplifying reference gene primers. The protocol was immunoSEQ multiplex PCR, while the TCRdb copy is restricted to in-frame clones and leaves out a portion. The DNA gave D and trimming, while V, J and clone size come from that table. The sample has just over 300,000 clones; over 75% are singletons. The participants were between roughly 18 and 100 years old and came from some 25 US areas. Donors were grouped by their self-reported clinical history.

Material for sequencing was PBMCs or T cells enriched from blood (not recorded which). This sequence was found in a man aged 25-40 years who had recovered from COVID-19. V usage is TRBV28 and J usage is TRBJ2-5; TRBD2 matches at 8 bases. CDR3 region: CASKDGGANGETQYF. The CDR3 nucleotides are TGTGCCAGCAAGGACGGGGGGGCCAATGGGGAGACCCAGTACTTC.